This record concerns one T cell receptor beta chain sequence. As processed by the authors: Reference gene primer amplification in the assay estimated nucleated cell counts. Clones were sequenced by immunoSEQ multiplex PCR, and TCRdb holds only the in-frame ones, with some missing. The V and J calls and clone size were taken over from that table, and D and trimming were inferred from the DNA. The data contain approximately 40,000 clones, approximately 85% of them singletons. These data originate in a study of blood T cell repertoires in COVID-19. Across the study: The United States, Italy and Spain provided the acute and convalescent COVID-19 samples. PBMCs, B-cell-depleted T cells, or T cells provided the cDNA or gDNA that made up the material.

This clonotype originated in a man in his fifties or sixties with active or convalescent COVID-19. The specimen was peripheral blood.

CDR3 sequence: CASSESRRTGGAYGYTF. Here the CDR3 DNA reads TGTGCCAGCAGTGAATCCCGTAGGACAGGGGGGGCGTATGGCTACACCTTC. The chain is built from TRBV25-1 and TRBJ1-2; 10 bases line up with TRBD1. V was clipped by 1 base and J by 5 bases; unmatched bases: 10. The germline V gene encodes CDR1 MGHDK and CDR2 SYGVNS. This CDR3 is 17 amino acids long.